Detailed here is one T cell receptor beta chain. Its antigen specificity is not known. Base qualities were left out, and no much larger clone turns up one base away. These data belong to a study of blood T cell repertoires in COVID-19 (dated by TCRdb to 2020 to 2021). Looking at the study overall: Samples covering the acute and convalescent phases of COVID-19 were provided by collaborators in the United States, Italy and Spain. The material from the prospective study consisted of cDNA or gDNA derived from T cells, B-cell-depleted T cells, or PBMCs. The dataset comprised deeply sampled blood TCRbeta repertoires from subjects exposed to, actively infected with, or recovered from COVID-19. The repertoires were made available in a free public database intended to serve as a resource for research on the immune response to SARS-CoV-2. The samples were drawn from the first 160 participants of the ongoing ImmuneRACE study and from under 1,500 subjects provided by 6 global collaborators. Nearly every sample came with metadata listing a de-identified subject ID, COVID-19 status, age in years and sex. Where available, HLA class I and class II types were obtained from metadata supplied by the sample provider rather than from assay-based typing.

The immunoSEQ Assay, a bias-controlled multiplex PCR, was used to amplify TCRbeta CDR3 regions from genomic DNA. The authors' analysis ran thus. Within the assay, amplification of reference gene primers was used to estimate how many nucleated cells each sample contained. To quantify the absolute abundance of each unique TCRbeta CDR3 rearrangement, sequence reads were collapsed and filtered. For each sample, productive Simpson clonality was calculated as the square root of Simpson's diversity index over productive rearrangements. Here the immuneACCESS table is served through TCRdb, limited to in-frame sequences with V and J called. Missing clones are a known gap in these copies; in checked studies unresolved V genes cover under half, and the rest lacks a known reason. The DNA was the basis for D and trimming; V, J and clone size are from that table. The sample yields more than 300,000 clones; 88% were counted once. The ten largest account for approximately 1.2% of the sample.

The CDR3, from cysteine to phenylalanine, totals 16 residues. Only the CDR3 part of the read is kept: 48 bases, read in frame from the first base. V loses 8 bases, J loses 2 bases, and the germline ends lie 19 bases apart. The germline V gene supplies CDR1 MDHEN and CDR2 SYDVKM. In the prospective study, participants were 18 to 89 years old, resided in about two dozen geographic areas of the United States, and were enrolled through a virtual design. To assign participants to cohorts, the prospective study relied on clinical history that participants themselves reported in a screening survey and a study questionnaire. ImmuneRACE Cohort 3 recovered participants were defined by two consecutive negative NP/OP PCR tests, healthcare professional clearance, or symptom resolution. In the prospective study, whole blood, serum and a nasopharyngeal or oropharyngeal swab were collected from each participant by mobile phlebotomists. Prospective study participants could optionally give additional blood draws and questionnaires over an approximately 2-month period. Before DNA extraction, prospective study blood samples were shipped either frozen or at room temperature.

The full study reports these points: Clinical and demographic metadata were provided uncurated, with the amount varying by source and participant.

The receptor chain draws on TRBV28 and TRBJ1-5; TRBD1 might be the D gene, on 5 matching bases. Sequencing was performed on PBMCs or T cells enriched from blood (not recorded which). This sequence was found in a woman between 18 and 29 years old who had recovered from COVID-19. CDR3 region: CASGALDQPRNQPQHF. The DNA reads as follows: TGTGCCAGCGGGGCTTTGGACCAACCGCGCAATCAGCCCCAGCATTTT.